This T cell receptor beta chain was captured in a study of PD-1 blockade in classical Hodgkin lymphoma. Study information: Patients were given intravenous nivolumab, 3 mg/kg, every 2 weeks. The study's findings and limits: When nivolumab was started under 1 year after ASCT, patients were excluded. CD8+ TCR diversity did not rise significantly by C4D1, unlike CD4+. It was among complete responders that baseline diversity resembled that of newly diagnosed patients.

Sequenced by immunoSEQ multiplex PCR; TCRdb stores in-frame clones only, minus some. The data hold roughly 23,000 clones, with about two thirds observed a single time. A remark on this clone: No antigen is known for it.

The patients all showed relapse after autologous stem cell transplantation, while their brentuximab vedotin exposure varied. With 0 bases removed from V and 0 bases from J, the gap between germline ends came to 4 bases. Germline V gives CDR1 LGHNA, CDR2 YNFKEQ. The CDR3 sequence is 14 residues long. The sequence derives from a human donor with classical Hodgkin lymphoma. The chain combines TRBV4-2 with TRBJ2-3; D is unclear. The sequenced sample was peripheral blood mononuclear cells (PBMCs), obtained at baseline. CDR3 coding DNA: TGTGCCAGCAGCCAAGATCTGAGCACAGATACGCAGTATTTT. Its protein product is CASSQDLSTDTQYF.